These 14 T cell receptor beta chains share one sample of origin, sequenced in a study of T-cell memory formation after mild COVID-19. TCRdb reprocessed the 5' RACE reads via MiXCR and lists one record per CDR3 protein. Among around 100,000 distinct CDR3 sequences listed, 11% were seen once. The sequenced sample consisted of PBMCs or a T cell subset sorted from them (not recorded which). These receptors were taken from a man aged 18 to 35 who had mild COVID-19 (a few samples of this study predate the infection). Cell type and time point are not known.

At least ten counts were recorded for this clonotype. The genes are TRBV6-5 and TRBJ2-2; 7 nucleotides match TRBD2. Germline V gene data show CDR1 as MNHEY and CDR2 as SVGAGI. Trimming cost V 6 bases and J 0 bases; bases outside gene matches: 4. The CDR3 contains 15 residues. This chain's CDR3 is CASSPAGANTGELFF. CDR3 DNA: TGTGCCAGCAGCCCCGCGGGGGCGAACACCGGGGAGCTGTTTTTT.

The V and J genes are TRBV27 and TRBJ2-7; the match to TRBD1 covers 8 bases. V shed 4 bases and J 3 bases; nucleotides not matched to a gene: 2. This CDR3 contains 13 residues. Germline values: CDR1 MNHEY, CDR2 SMNVEV (reference sequence). Here the CDR3 reads CASSSGQGYEQYV. CDR3 coding DNA: TGTGCCAGCAGTTCTGGACAGGGCTACGAGCAGTACGTC.

The table lists this clonotype with many counts. The rearrangement links TRBV6-1 to TRBJ2-3, with D uncertain. Trimming took 3 bases from V and 4 from J, leaving 8 bases between them. CDR1 and CDR2 from the germline V gene are MNHNS and SASEGT. The CDR3 runs to 13 residues. CDR3 bases: TGTGCCAGCAGTGACCTGGGTCCAGATACGCAGTATTTT. Translation: CASSDLGPDTQYF.

J is TRBJ1-2 and V is TRBV29-1, with D possibly being TRBD1 (5 bases). Trimming removed 4 bases at V and 1 base at J, with 7 bases between. The CDR3 is made up of 12 amino acids. Germline V lookup: CDR1 SQVTM, CDR2 ANQGSEA. The DNA for the CDR3 is TGCAGCGTTGTAGGGGTTAACTATGGCTACACCTTC. Translating gives CSVVGVNYGYTF.

This clonotype was observed a few times. The V and J genes are TRBV2 and TRBJ1-1, with D unresolved. With 8 bases removed from V and 5 bases from J, the gap between germline ends came to 15 bases. This CDR3 is built from 13 residues. The germline V gene encodes CDR1 SNHLY and CDR2 FYNNEI. This CDR3 is CASYPGWGTEAFF. As DNA, the CDR3 is TGTGCCAGCTATCCCGGTTGGGGAACTGAAGCTTTCTTT.

This clonotype appeared a few times. The V and J genes are TRBV18 and TRBJ1-4, with D possibly matching TRBD1 (5 bases). V was shortened by 6 bases and J by 5 bases, with 16 bases between the two germline ends. This CDR3 is built from 15 residues. The V gene's germline CDR1 is KGHSH and CDR2 LQKENI. CDR3 DNA sequence: TGTGCCAGCTCGCCGGGACGACAGCCGAATGAAAAACTGTTTTTT. It is translated as CASSPGRQPNEKLFF.

This clonotype came up a few times. V usage is TRBV29-1 and J usage is TRBJ2-1; D gene unclear. Germline loops: CDR1 SQVTM, CDR2 ANQGSEA. V was shortened by 1 base and J by 10 bases, with 11 bases between the two germline ends. The CDR3 sequence is 12 residues long. The CDR3 DNA sequence: TGCAGCGTTGAAGTAACCTCTAACGAGCAGTTCTTC. Translation gives CSVEVTSNEQFF.

The chain couples TRBV7-9 to TRBJ2-3; D possibly corresponds to TRBD2 (5 bases). Looked up from germline, CDR1 is SEHNR and CDR2 is FQNEAQ (reference sequence). The V end was cut by 5 bases, the J end by 2 bases, with 14 bases between. CDR3 length: 15 amino acids. Written as DNA, the CDR3 is TGTGCCAGCAGCCCGGACTTCGGCCCCACAGATACGCAGTATTTT. It translates to CASSPDFGPTDTQYF.

This clonotype has a count of ten or more. This chain joins TRBV3-2 and TRBJ1-2; the D call of TRBD1 is as the table states it, not checked on the DNA. TRBV3-2 constitutes a pseudogene. This CDR3 comprises 18 residues. CDR3 protein: CASSQQTSALFTLYGYTF. CDR3 DNA: TGTGCCAGCAGCCAGCAAACCTCAGCCCTGTTTACTCTGTATGGCTACACCTTC.

The chain carries TRBV7-9 and TRBJ2-3; no firm D call. This CDR3 is 15 amino acids long. Trimming removed 3 bases at V and 1 base at J, with 11 bases between. Germline V lookup: CDR1 SEHNR, CDR2 FQNEAQ (reference sequence). The CDR3 region is CASSLSTTGTDTQYF. In nucleotides, the CDR3 is TGTGCCAGCAGCTTGTCGACGACCGGCACAGATACGCAGTATTTT.

V gene TRBV3-1 combines with J gene TRBJ2-1; 8 positions match TRBD2. The CDR3 totals 15 residues. CDR1 LGHDT and CDR2 YNNKEL come from the germline V gene (reference sequence). With 4 bases clipped from V and 3 bases from J, the junction kept 5 bases outside the gene matches. The CDR3, as DNA: TGTGCCAGCAGCCCTCGGACTAGCAGCTACAATGAGCAGTTCTTC. Translated: CASSPRTSSYNEQFF.

This clonotype turned up a few times. The V gene is TRBV7-2, the J gene TRBJ2-5; 15 bases map to TRBD2. The V gene end was trimmed by 4 bases and the J gene end by 4 bases; junction bases not matched to a gene: 13. The CDR3 loop spans 19 amino acids. Looked up from germline, CDR1 is SGHTA and CDR2 is FQGNSA. The CDR3 DNA reads as TGTGCCAGCAGCTCGGACGCCGGACTAGCGGGGGGGCCAGCAGAGACCCAGTACTTC. Its protein is CASSSDAGLAGGPAETQYF.

There are a few counts of this clonotype. DNA for the CDR3: TGTGCCTGGAGTGTCTCGGACAGGGGACTCCAAGAGACCCAGTACTTC. It codes for CAWSVSDRGLQETQYF. This chain joins TRBV30 and TRBJ2-5; 9 bases are shared with TRBD1. The CDR3 is 16 amino acids. V trimming: 0 bases; J trimming: 1 base; junction bases outside the gene matches: 6. Germline V gene sequence: CDR1 GTSNPN, CDR2 SVGIG (reference sequence).

This clonotype was counted a few times. The V and J genes are TRBV6-2 or TRBV6-3 and TRBJ2-1; D unclear. In germline, CDR1 is MNHEY, CDR2 SVGEGT. This CDR3 spans 13 amino acids. V shed 0 bases and J shed 6 bases, with 6 bases lying between them. Written as DNA, the CDR3 is TGTGCCAGCAGTTACTCAGGGATCAATGAGCAGTTCTTC. It codes for CASSYSGINEQFF.